Presented here are 24 T cell receptor beta chains from one specimen sequenced in a study of blood T cell repertoires in COVID-19. Clones were read by immunoSEQ multiplex PCR, and TCRdb kept only the in-frame ones, dropping some. Of about 400,000 clones listed, 85% to 90% are singletons. Specimen: peripheral blood. All receptors derive from a human donor in a cohort sampled during active COVID-19.

The chain uses TRBV7-2 and TRBJ1-2; 7 positions agree with TRBD1. This CDR3 contains 15 residues. V shed 5 bases and J 4 bases; nucleotides not matched to a gene: 10. Germline V lookup: CDR1 SGHTA, CDR2 FQGNSA. CDR3 in DNA: TGTGCCAGCAGCATAGACAGCCAGGGGGGCTATGGCTACACCTTC. It specifies CASSIDSQGGYGYTF.

This clone was seen only a few times. The chain carries TRBV6-5 and TRBJ1-5; maybe TRBD1 (5 bases). This CDR3 contains 14 residues. Trimming left V 5 bases short and J 2 bases short, with 10 bases between. Germline lookup yields CDR1 MNHEY and CDR2 SVGAGI. This chain's CDR3 is CASSRTRGNQPQHF. CDR3 nucleotide sequence: TGTGCCAGCAGTCGTACCAGGGGCAATCAGCCCCAGCATTTT.

The CDR3 region has the DNA TGCGCCAGCAGCCCCCACAGGGTTGACACAGATACGCAGTATTTT. This gives the protein CASSPHRVDTDTQYF. V gene TRBV4-1 combines with J gene TRBJ2-3, with D tentatively TRBD1 (6 bases). The CDR3 covers 15 residues. Germline CDR1 is MGHRA and CDR2 is YSYEKL. The V end lost 4 bases, the J end lost 2 bases, and 13 bases lay between the germline ends.

V usage is TRBV7-9 and J usage is TRBJ1-3, with 10 nucleotides matching TRBD1. CDR3 length: 16 amino acids. The germline gives CDR1 SEHNR, CDR2 FQNEAQ (reference sequence). With 5 bases clipped from V and 2 bases from J, the junction kept 6 bases outside the gene matches. DNA of the CDR3: TGTGCCAGCAGCGACAGGGGGCTAGTCACTGGAAACACCATATATTTT. Translating gives CASSDRGLVTGNTIYF.

The J gene is TRBJ1-4, the V gene TRBV15; 9 bases are a match to TRBD1. V lost 1 base to trimming and J lost 8 bases; unmatched junction nucleotides: 5. CDR1 and CDR2 from the germline V gene are LNHNV and YYDKDF (reference sequence). This CDR3 spans 15 amino acids. The CDR3 DNA is TGTGCCACCAGCAGAGGGGGACAGGGAGGCGAAAAACTGTTTTTT. Translation: CATSRGGQGGEKLFF.

The rearrangement uses TRBV11-1 and TRBJ2-5; 12 bases match TRBD2. The CDR3 has 16 amino acids. Germline values: CDR1 SGHAT, CDR2 FQDESV (reference sequence). The J segment lost 3 bases and the V segment lost 1 base, leaving 3 bases of the junction unmatched. CDR3 bases: TGTGCCAGCAGCTTAGTAAGACTAGCGGGAGAAGAGACCCAGTACTTC. Encoded protein: CASSLVRLAGEETQYF.

This chain joins TRBV2 and TRBJ2-7; the D gene is possibly TRBD2 (5 bases). In germline, CDR1 is SNHLY, CDR2 FYNNEI. This CDR3 has 15 amino acids. With 6 bases removed from V and 3 bases from J, the gap between germline ends came to 18 bases. The CDR3 DNA sequence: TGTGCCAGCAGAGCCGGACTGACCTGGGGCTACGAGCAGTACTTC. It yields the protein CASRAGLTWGYEQYF.

This clone was detected once. Here the CDR3 DNA reads TGTGCCAGCAGCTTAGCCCCGGCTTCGGCGGGGCAAGAGACCCAGTACTTC. It encodes CASSLAPASAGQETQYF. The rearrangement links TRBV7-9 to TRBJ2-5; a possible D gene is TRBD2 (6 bases). V gave up 0 bases and J gave up 2 bases, with 16 bases separating them. This CDR3 has 17 residues. Per the germline V gene, CDR1 is SEHNR and CDR2 is FQNEAQ (reference sequence).

This clone was detected once. The chain carries TRBV30 and TRBJ1-3; D is ambiguous. CDR1 and CDR2 (germline): GTSNPN, SVGIG (reference sequence). V shed 1 base and J shed 1 base, with 2 bases lying between them. CDR3 length equals 12 residues. This CDR3 is CAWSASGNTIYF. In DNA form, the CDR3 reads TGTGCCTGGAGTGCGTCTGGAAACACCATATATTTT.

The V call is TRBV5-1, the J call TRBJ2-3; TRBD2 matches 12 bases. Germline trimming cut 4 bases from V and 5 bases from J; bases unmatched to any gene: 8. The CDR3 contains 16 residues. Germline V gene sequence: CDR1 SGHRS, CDR2 YFSETQ. CDR3 in DNA: TGCGCCAGCAGCGTCACAGGGACTAGCGGGCGAGATACGCAGTATTTT. Translating gives CASSVTGTSGRDTQYF.

This clone was counted once. The rearrangement uses TRBV19 and TRBJ2-7; 13 nucleotides align to TRBD2. V gave up 5 bases and J gave up 4 bases; unmatched junction bases: 8. This CDR3 comprises 16 residues. Germline V gene lookup returns CDR1 LNHDA and CDR2 SQIVND (reference sequence). This CDR3 is CASSEGPGLAGYEQYF. The CDR3 bases are TGTGCCAGTAGTGAAGGACCGGGACTAGCGGGATACGAGCAGTACTTC. Full variable domain (rest looked up from reference TRBV19 and TRBJ2-7): DGGITQSPKYLFRKEGQNVTLSCEQNLNHDAMYWYRQDPGQGLRLIYYSQIVNDFQKGDIAEGYSVSREKKESFPLTVTSAQKNPTAFYLCASSEGPGLAGYEQYFGPGTRLTVT.

The rearrangement joins TRBV2 to TRBJ2-2; a possible D gene is TRBD2 (5 bases). V was pared by 6 bases and J by 4 bases, with 18 bases between. There are 16 residues in the CDR3. Germline-derived CDR1 and CDR2 are SNHLY and FYNNEI. The CDR3 sequence: CASRVMVGAGTGELFF. The CDR3, as DNA: TGTGCCAGCAGGGTCATGGTGGGAGCCGGCACCGGGGAGCTGTTTTTT.

This clone appeared a single time. The chain links TRBV7-8 to TRBJ2-7; 7 positions agree with TRBD2. Germline CDR1 reads SGHVS; CDR2 reads FQNEAQ. The V and J ends lost 1 base and 2 bases, in that order; junction bases with no gene match: 5. The CDR3 is 15 amino acids. CDR3 loop: CASSLEGGRAYEQYF. In nucleotides, the CDR3 is TGTGCCAGCAGCTTAGAAGGCGGGAGAGCCTACGAGCAGTACTTC.

There are a few counts of this clone. The chain combines TRBV6-1 with TRBJ1-6; TRBD1 agrees at 7 bases. The CDR3 contains 17 residues. V shed 0 bases, J shed 6 bases, and the junction held 8 bases outside the gene matches. The germline gives CDR1 MNHNS, CDR2 SASEGT. The CDR3 region is CASSEAITGVSNSPLHF. In DNA form, the CDR3 reads TGTGCCAGCAGTGAAGCAATTACAGGGGTATCTAATTCACCCCTCCACTTT.

J is TRBJ2-5 and V is TRBV25-1; 8 bases match TRBD2. V shed 1 base and J 3 bases; nucleotides not matched to a gene: 10. Germline V lookup: CDR1 MGHDK, CDR2 SYGVNS. The CDR3 sequence is 17 residues long. CDR3 DNA sequence: TGTGCCAGCAGTGAATCGGCGGTAGCGGGAACCAAAGAGACCCAGTACTTC. Protein sequence: CASSESAVAGTKETQYF. The whole variable domain, filled in from reference TRBV25-1 and TRBJ2-5, reads EADIYQTPRYLVIGTGKKITLECSQTMGHDKMYWYQQDPGMELHLIHYSYGVNSTEKGDLSSESTVSRIRTEHFPLTLESARPSHTSQYLCASSESAVAGTKETQYFGPGTRLLVL.

V gene TRBV5-5 combines with J gene TRBJ2-5, with 11 nucleotides matching TRBD2. After removal of 7 bases from V and 5 bases from J, the junction contained 7 bases not matched to a gene. In germline, CDR1 is SGHKS, CDR2 YYEKEE (reference sequence). The CDR3 sequence is 14 residues long. The CDR3 DNA reads TGTGCCAGCTCTCCGACTAGCGGGACGGAGACCCAGTACTTC. It encodes CASSPTSGTETQYF.

The rearrangement links TRBV5-1 to TRBJ2-1, with 7 bases lining up with TRBD2. The junction had 3 bases not matched to a gene; V was cut back by 4 bases and J by 5 bases. CDR1 is SGHRS and CDR2 is YFSETQ in the germline V gene. The CDR3 totals 13 residues. CDR3 bases: TGCGCCAGCAGCGGGACTATCGACAATGAGCAGTTCTTC. This sequence encodes CASSGTIDNEQFF.

This sequence joins TRBV28 and TRBJ2-7, with 8 positions matching TRBD1. The CDR3 covers 15 residues. Germline CDR1 reads MDHEN; CDR2 reads SYDVKM. V was pared by 5 bases and J by 10 bases, with 16 bases of the junction left unmatched. The CDR3: CASSLPPGQVRGQYF. Here the CDR3 DNA reads TGTGCCAGCAGTCTCCCCCCGGGACAGGTACGCGGACAGTACTTC.

The chain carries TRBV30 and TRBJ2-7, with 7 bases fitting TRBD1. V lost 2 bases, J lost 6 bases, and 10 bases stayed unmatched. Germline lookup yields CDR1 GTSNPN and CDR2 SVGIG (reference sequence). CDR3 size: 14 residues. CDR3 bases: TGTGCCTGGAGTCGAGGGGGCAGGGGGAGCGAGCAGTACTTC. Its protein is CAWSRGGRGSEQYF.

This sequence joins TRBV7-8 and TRBJ2-3, with 12 bases matching TRBD1. This CDR3 has 21 amino acids. The ends lost 4 bases at V and 0 bases at J; junction bases unmatched: 17. Per germline, CDR1 SGHVS and CDR2 FQNEAQ. Written as DNA, the CDR3 is TGTGCCAGCAGCTCCCTCCGGGACAGGGGGCGGGTAGCGACAAGCACAGATACGCAGTATTTT. Translated: CASSSLRDRGRVATSTDTQYF.

The V and J genes are TRBV29-1 and TRBJ1-1; TRBD1 matches 7 bases. The CDR3 totals 12 residues. V shed 4 bases and J 4 bases; nucleotides not matched to a gene: 3. In germline, CDR1 is SQVTM, CDR2 ANQGSEA. CDR3 protein: CSVGQGTTEAFF. DNA of the CDR3: TGCAGCGTTGGACAGGGTACCACTGAAGCTTTCTTT.

J is TRBJ2-2 and V is TRBV4-1; possibly TRBD1 for D (6 bases). V was trimmed by 1 base and J by 1 base, leaving 7 bases between them. The germline gives CDR1 MGHRA, CDR2 YSYEKL. The CDR3 runs 15 residues. CDR3 loop: CASSQVGQNTGELFF. DNA for the CDR3: TGCGCCAGCAGCCAAGTGGGACAGAACACCGGGGAGCTGTTTTTT.

CDR3 nucleotides: TGTGCCAGCAGCCAAGATCCCAGGTTCCCGGCTTTCTTT. Translated, it gives CASSQDPRFPAFF. The chain is built from TRBV14 and TRBJ1-1; D ambiguous. CDR1 and CDR2 (germline): SGHDN, FVKESK. Trimming pared 0 bases from V and 11 bases from J, leaving 13 bases between. The CDR3 runs 13 residues.

The chain combines TRBV28 with TRBJ2-5; maybe TRBD2 (5 bases). Germline loops: CDR1 MDHEN, CDR2 SYDVKM. Deletions cut 2 bases from V and 5 bases from J, with 6 bases between. The CDR3 is 12 amino acids. The CDR3 DNA is TGTGCCAGCAGTTTAGGGGAGGAGACCCAGTACTTC. Its protein is CASSLGEETQYF.